This T cell receptor (beta chain) is from a study of blood T cell repertoires in COVID-19. Study information: Acute and convalescent COVID-19 specimens originated in the United States, Italy and Spain. Nucleic acid was either cDNA or gDNA, and it came from T cells, B-cell-depleted T cells, or PBMCs.

Produced via immunoSEQ multiplex PCR; TCRdb's table is partial and in-frame only. The data show roughly 67,000 clones, with under 95% seen just once and roughly 3% held by the top ten. CDR3 length: 15 residues. V was pared by 0 bases and J by 1 base, with 8 bases between. Germline CDR1 reads MGHRA; CDR2 reads YSYEKL. This rearrangement joins TRBV4-1 to TRBJ2-3; weak D call: TRBD2 (5 bases). This TCR was sampled from a man between 65 and 85 years old with active COVID-19. The sequencing sample was made of peripheral blood. The CDR3 nucleotides are TGCGCCAGCAGCCAAGACGGAGCGGGCACAGATACGCAGTATTTT. It codes for CASSQDGAGTDTQYF.